Below, 7 T cell receptor beta chains from the same sample are listed, as sequenced in a study of blood T cells in healthy people across ages. Using a J-beta primer mix together with a sample-barcoded 5' primer, a second PCR was run for roughly 7 to 11 cycles. TCRdb fed the 5' RACE reads into MiXCR, producing one record per CDR3 protein. The sample records fewer than 1.5 million distinct CDR3 sequences, approximately 42% being singletons. Sequencing was carried out using blood. The receptors were gathered from a woman younger than 30 in good health.

This clonotype was counted a few times. V gene TRBV7-9 combines with J gene TRBJ2-1, with D uncertain. This CDR3 is built from 15 residues. Germline loops: CDR1 SEHNR, CDR2 FQNEAQ (reference sequence). V dropped 1 base and J dropped 0 bases, with 7 bases sitting between them. CDR3 DNA: TGTGCCAGCAGCTTAGTTATCACCTCCTACAATGAGCAGTTCTTC. As protein: CASSLVITSYNEQFF.

This clonotype showed up just a few times. V and J are TRBV9 and TRBJ1-2; 9 bases map to TRBD1. The germline CDR1 and CDR2 sequences are SGDLS and YYNGEE. The CDR3 sequence is 14 residues long. V shed 1 base, J shed 8 bases, and the junction held 6 bases outside the gene matches. CDR3 region: CASSVTTGGGGYTF. CDR3 coding DNA: TGTGCCAGCAGCGTAACTACAGGGGGCGGGGGCTACACCTTC.

This clonotype was counted only a few times. The V call is TRBV19, the J call TRBJ2-7, with 8 bases identical to TRBD1. V was pared by 6 bases and J by 3 bases, with 13 bases of the junction left unmatched. Germline-derived CDR1 and CDR2 are LNHDA and SQIVND (reference sequence). The CDR3 runs to 16 residues. Written as DNA, the CDR3 is TGTGCCAGTAGCGTAACAGGGGGTCTAACAAACTACGAGCAGTACTTC. The encoded protein is CASSVTGGLTNYEQYF.

The CDR3 DNA sequence: TGTGCCATCAACCGAGCGGGGCCCGTCCAAGAGACCCAGTTCTTC. Translation gives CAINRAGPVQETQFF. V usage is TRBV10-3 and J usage is TRBJ2-5; 7 bases agree with TRBD2. TRBJ2-1 explains the end of the DNA better; the J call may be wrong. The CDR3 spans 15 residues. Germline loops: CDR1 ENHRY, CDR2 SYGVKD.

This clonotype was found a few times. V is TRBV20-1 and J is TRBJ2-3; a weak D match, TRBD2 (5 bases). Germline lookup yields CDR1 DFQATT and CDR2 SNEGSKA (reference sequence). Trimming took off 3 bases at V and 6 bases at J, with 16 bases between the two ends. This CDR3 has 14 amino acids. Here the CDR3 reads CSASTSFRGDTQYF. In nucleotides, the CDR3 is TGCAGTGCTAGCACTAGTTTCAGAGGGGATACGCAGTATTTT.

The chain uses TRBV27 and TRBJ2-1; D is possibly TRBD1 (5 bases). The CDR3 runs to 15 residues. Per germline, CDR1 MNHEY and CDR2 SMNVEV (reference sequence). V shed 5 bases and J shed 5 bases, with 16 bases lying between them. The CDR3 reads CASSLQYKGNNEQFF. CDR3 in DNA: TGTGCCAGCAGTCTCCAGTACAAGGGGAACAATGAGCAGTTCTTC.

The V gene is TRBV10-3, the J gene TRBJ1-1; TRBD1 is a possible D gene (6 bases). CDR3 length: 15 amino acids. Trimming removed 6 bases from V and 4 bases from J, with 18 bases in between. Germline CDR1 ENHRY, CDR2 SYGVKD. The CDR3 DNA reads as TGTGCCATCAGGGCCCGGACAGAAAGGGCCACTGAAGCTTTCTTT. The encoded protein is CAIRARTERATEAFF.